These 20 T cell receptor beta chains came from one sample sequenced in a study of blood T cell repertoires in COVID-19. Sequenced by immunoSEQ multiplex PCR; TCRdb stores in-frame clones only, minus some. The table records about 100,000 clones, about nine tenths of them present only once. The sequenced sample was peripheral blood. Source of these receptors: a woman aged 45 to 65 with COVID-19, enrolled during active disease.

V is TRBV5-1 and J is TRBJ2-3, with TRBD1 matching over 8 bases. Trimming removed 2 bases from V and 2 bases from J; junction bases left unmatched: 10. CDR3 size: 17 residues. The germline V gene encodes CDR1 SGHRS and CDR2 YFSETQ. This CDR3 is CASSFLTGTGTTDTQYF. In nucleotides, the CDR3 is TGCGCCAGCAGCTTCCTAACTGGGACAGGAACCACAGATACGCAGTATTTT.

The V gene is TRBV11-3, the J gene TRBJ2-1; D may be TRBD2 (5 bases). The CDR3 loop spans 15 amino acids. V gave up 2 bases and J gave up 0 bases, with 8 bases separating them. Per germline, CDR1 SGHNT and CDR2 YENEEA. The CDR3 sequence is CASSLMGSSYNEQFF. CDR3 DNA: TGTGCCAGCAGCTTAATGGGGAGCTCCTACAATGAGCAGTTCTTC.

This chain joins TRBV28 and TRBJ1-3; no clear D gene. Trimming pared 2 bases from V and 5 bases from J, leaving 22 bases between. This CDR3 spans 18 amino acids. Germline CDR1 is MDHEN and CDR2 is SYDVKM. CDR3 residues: CASSLSPGAASNRNTIYF. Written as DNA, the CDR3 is TGTGCCAGCAGTTTAAGTCCCGGAGCTGCGTCGAATAGAAACACCATATATTTT.

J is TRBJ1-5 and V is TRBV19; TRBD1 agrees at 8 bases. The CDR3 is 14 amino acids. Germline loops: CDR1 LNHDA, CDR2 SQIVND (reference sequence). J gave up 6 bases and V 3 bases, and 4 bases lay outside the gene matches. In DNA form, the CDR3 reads TGTGCCAGTAGTATTGGACAGGGTGGTCAGCCCCAGCATTTT. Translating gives CASSIGQGGQPQHF.

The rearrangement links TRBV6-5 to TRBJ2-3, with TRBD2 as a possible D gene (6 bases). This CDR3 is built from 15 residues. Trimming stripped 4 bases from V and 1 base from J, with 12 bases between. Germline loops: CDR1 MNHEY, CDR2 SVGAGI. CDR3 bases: TGTGCCAGCAGTTTGACTAGTATCGGCACAGATACGCAGTATTTT. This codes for CASSLTSIGTDTQYF.

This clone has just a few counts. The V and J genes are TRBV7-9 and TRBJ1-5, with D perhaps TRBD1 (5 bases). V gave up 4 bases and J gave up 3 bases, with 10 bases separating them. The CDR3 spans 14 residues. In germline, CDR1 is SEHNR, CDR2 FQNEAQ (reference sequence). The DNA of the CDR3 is TGTGCCAGCAGCTCCCAAGGGGCCAATCAGCCCCAGCATTTT. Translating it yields CASSSQGANQPQHF. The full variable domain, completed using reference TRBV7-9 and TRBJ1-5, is DTGVSQNPRHKITKRGQNVTFRCDPISEHNRLYWYRQTLGQGPEFLTYFQNEAQLEKSRLLSDRFSAERPKGSFSTLEIQRTEQGDSAMYLCASSSQGANQPQHFGDGTRLSIL.

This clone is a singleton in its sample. Written as DNA, the CDR3 is TGTGCCAGCATGGACAGGGAGCAGTACTTC. Protein product: CASMDREQYF. V gene TRBV6-4 combines with J gene TRBJ2-7, with 7 bases matching TRBD1. Trimming at V came to 7 bases and at J to 7 bases, leaving 1 base not matched to a gene. CDR3 size: 10 residues. CDR1 and CDR2 (germline): MRHNA, SNTAGT.

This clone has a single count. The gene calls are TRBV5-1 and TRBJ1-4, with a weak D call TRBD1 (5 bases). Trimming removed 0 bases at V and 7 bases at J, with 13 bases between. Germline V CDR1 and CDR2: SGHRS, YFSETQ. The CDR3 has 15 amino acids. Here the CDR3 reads CASSLVGREGEKLFF. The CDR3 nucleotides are TGCGCCAGCAGCTTGGTTGGCAGGGAGGGTGAAAAACTGTTTTTT.

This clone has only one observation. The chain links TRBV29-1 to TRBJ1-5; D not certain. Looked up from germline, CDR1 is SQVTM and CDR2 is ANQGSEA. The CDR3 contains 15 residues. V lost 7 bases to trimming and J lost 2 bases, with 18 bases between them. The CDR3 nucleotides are TGCAGCGCGGGTGATTTCGGTTCGGGCAATCAGCCCCAGCATTTT. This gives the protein CSAGDFGSGNQPQHF. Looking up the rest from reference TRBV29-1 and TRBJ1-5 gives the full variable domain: SAVISQKPSRDICQRGTSLTIQCQVDSQVTMMFWYRQQPGQSLTLIATANQGSEATYESGFVIDKFPISRPNLTFSTLTVSNMSPEDSSIYLCSAGDFGSGNQPQHFGDGTRLSIL.

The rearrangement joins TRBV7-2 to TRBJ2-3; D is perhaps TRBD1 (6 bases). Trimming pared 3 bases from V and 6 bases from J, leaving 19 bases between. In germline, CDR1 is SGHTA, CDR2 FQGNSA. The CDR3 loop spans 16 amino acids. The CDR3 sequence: CASSLTPVDSGDTQYF. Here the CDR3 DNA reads TGTGCCAGCAGCTTGACCCCCGTGGACAGTGGGGATACGCAGTATTTT.

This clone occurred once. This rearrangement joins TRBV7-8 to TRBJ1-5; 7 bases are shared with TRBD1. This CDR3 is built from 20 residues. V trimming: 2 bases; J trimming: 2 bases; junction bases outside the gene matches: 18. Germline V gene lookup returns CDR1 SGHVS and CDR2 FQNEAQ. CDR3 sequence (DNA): TGTGCCAGCAGCTTAATGTCTCGGGTAGGGCAGGGGGTCCGCAATCAGCCCCAGCATTTT. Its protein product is CASSLMSRVGQGVRNQPQHF.

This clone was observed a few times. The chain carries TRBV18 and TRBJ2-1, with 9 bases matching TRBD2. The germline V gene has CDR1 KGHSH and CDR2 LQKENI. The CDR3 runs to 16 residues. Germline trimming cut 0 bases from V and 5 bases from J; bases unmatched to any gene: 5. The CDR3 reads CASSPPRLAVDNEQFF. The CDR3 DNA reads TGTGCCAGCTCACCACCCAGACTAGCGGTGGACAATGAGCAGTTCTTC.

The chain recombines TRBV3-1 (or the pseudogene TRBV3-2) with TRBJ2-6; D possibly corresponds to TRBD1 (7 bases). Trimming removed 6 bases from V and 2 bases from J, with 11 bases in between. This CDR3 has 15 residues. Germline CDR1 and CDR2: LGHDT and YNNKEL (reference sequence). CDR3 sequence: CASSRGTAGANVLTF. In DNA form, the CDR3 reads TGTGCCAGCAGTCGGGGGACAGCTGGGGCCAACGTCCTGACTTTC.

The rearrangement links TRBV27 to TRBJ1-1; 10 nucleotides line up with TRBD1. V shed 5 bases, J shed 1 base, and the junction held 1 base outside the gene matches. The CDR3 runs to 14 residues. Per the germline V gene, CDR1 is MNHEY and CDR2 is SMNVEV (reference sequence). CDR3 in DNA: TGTGCCAGCAGTCGGACAGGGGGGAACACTGAAGCTTTCTTT. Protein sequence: CASSRTGGNTEAFF.

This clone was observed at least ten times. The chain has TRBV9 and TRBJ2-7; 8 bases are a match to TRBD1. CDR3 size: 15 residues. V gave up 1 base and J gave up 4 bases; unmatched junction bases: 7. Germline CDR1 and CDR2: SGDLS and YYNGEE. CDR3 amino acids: CASSVTAGGAYEQYF. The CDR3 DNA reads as TGTGCCAGCAGCGTAACCGCAGGGGGCGCGTACGAGCAGTACTTC.

DNA for the CDR3: TGTGCCACCAGCAGAGTGGGGACTAGCTCCAATGAGCAGTTCTTC. It codes for CATSRVGTSSNEQFF. V gene TRBV15 combines with J gene TRBJ2-1, with TRBD2 matching over 9 bases. Germline CDR1 reads LNHNV; CDR2 reads YYDKDF (reference sequence). Trimming cost V 1 base and J 6 bases; bases outside gene matches: 4. CDR3 size: 15 residues.

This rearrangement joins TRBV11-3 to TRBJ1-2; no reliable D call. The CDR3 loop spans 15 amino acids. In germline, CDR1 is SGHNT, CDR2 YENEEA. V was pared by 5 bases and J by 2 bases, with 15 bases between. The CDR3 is CASSPRAALNYGYTF. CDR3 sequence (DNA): TGTGCCAGCAGCCCGAGGGCCGCGCTAAACTATGGCTACACCTTC.

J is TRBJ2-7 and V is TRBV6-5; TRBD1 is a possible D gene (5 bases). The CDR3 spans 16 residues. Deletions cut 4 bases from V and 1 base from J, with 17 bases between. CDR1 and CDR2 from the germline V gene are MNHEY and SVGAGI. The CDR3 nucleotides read TGTGCCAGCAGTTCTCCACTCAACAGGAATTCCTACGAGCAGTACTTC. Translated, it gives CASSSPLNRNSYEQYF.

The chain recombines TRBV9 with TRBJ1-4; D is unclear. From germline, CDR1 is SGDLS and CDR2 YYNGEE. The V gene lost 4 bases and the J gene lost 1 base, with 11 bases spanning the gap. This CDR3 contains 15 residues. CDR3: CASSPLAGTNEKLFF. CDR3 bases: TGTGCCAGCAGCCCTTTGGCGGGAACTAATGAAAAACTGTTTTTT. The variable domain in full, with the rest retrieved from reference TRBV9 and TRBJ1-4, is DSGVTQTPKHLITATGQRVTLRCSPRSGDLSVYWYQQSLDQGLQFLIQYYNGEERAKGNILERFSAQQFPDLHSELNLSSLELGDSALYFCASSPLAGTNEKLFFGSGTQLSVL.

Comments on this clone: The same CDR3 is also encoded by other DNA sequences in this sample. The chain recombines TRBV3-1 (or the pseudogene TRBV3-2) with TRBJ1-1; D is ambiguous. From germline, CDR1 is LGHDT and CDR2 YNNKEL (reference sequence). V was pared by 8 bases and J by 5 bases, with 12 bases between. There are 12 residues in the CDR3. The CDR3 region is CASSRGGTEAFF. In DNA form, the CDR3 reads TGTGCCAGCTCCCGAGGAGGGACTGAAGCTTTCTTT.